This T cell receptor (beta chain) was observed in a study of blood T cell repertoires in COVID-19. Trimming removed 1 base from V and 4 bases from J; junction bases left unmatched: 4. The CDR3 is 15 residues long. CDR1 is SGHVS, CDR2 FNYEAQ, per germline. TCRdb's table, derived via immunoSEQ multiplex PCR, lists solely in-frame clones and lacks some. The table lists 50,000 or so clones, 77% of them singletons. The chain recombines TRBV7-6 with TRBJ2-1; 7 bases map to TRBD1. Source material: peripheral blood. The receptor's source is a human donor with active or convalescent COVID-19. The donor label of this sample is uncertain. CDR3 nucleotides: TGTGCCAGCAGCTTAGGAGGGGGCAGATACAATGAGCAGTTCTTC. Its translation is CASSLGGGRYNEQFF.